These T cell receptor beta chains were read from a single sample in a study of blood T cells in healthy people across ages. Using its own MiXCR run on the 5' RACE reads, TCRdb lists one record per CDR3 protein. The sample consists of about 780,000 distinct CDR3 sequences, more than 25% of them appearing once. The data were also submitted as part of a second study, on T cells of mothers and their children.

The sequenced sample consisted of blood. The receptors come from a boy aged 5-17 years in good health. Each CDR3 is given with its conserved first and last residue. A D gene is named only where the DNA matches it firmly. Only some rows state a clone size, as once, few, many or a class for expanded clones.

V gene	CDR3 length	J gene	D gene	clone size	CDR3 DNA	CDR3 protein
TRBV29-1	13	TRBJ1-2	NA	NA	TGCAGCGTTGAGGAGGGTATCAACTATGGCTACACCTTC	CSVEEGINYGYTF
TRBV7-3	18	TRBJ2-2	NA	once	TGTGCCAGCAGCTTAAACGGGAACCGGACTACGAACACCGGGGAGCTGTTTTTT	CASSLNGNRTTNTGELFF
TRBV20-1	13	TRBJ2-7	NA	NA	TGCAGTGCTAGCGGGGGGCCTTCCTACGAGCAGTACTTC	CSASGGPSYEQYF
TRBV6-2/TRBV6-3	14	TRBJ2-1	TRBD2	NA	TGTGCCAGCAAGGGCGGGGGGGACTACAATGAGCAGTTCTTC	CASKGGGDYNEQFF
TRBV5-1	15	TRBJ2-5	NA	NA	TGCGCCAGCAGCCAGGGGGGACAGATGCAAGAGACCCAGTACTTC	CASSQGGQMQETQYF
TRBV7-6	17	TRBJ2-7	NA	few	TGTGCCAGCAGCCCCCCGGGCGTGGCGGAAGTCCCCTACGAGCAGTACTTC	CASSPPGVAEVPYEQYF
TRBV6-6	13	TRBJ2-5	NA	NA	TGTGCCAGCAGACGAGGGTCCGGCGGAGGCCAGTACTTC	CASRRGSGGGQYF
TRBV5-1	17	TRBJ1-2	TRBD1	NA	TGCGCCAGCAGCCGCCCTCCGGGACAGGGGGCTGACTATGGCTACACCTTC	CASSRPPGQGADYGYTF
TRBV20-1	12	TRBJ2-4	NA	NA	TGCAGTGCTAGGGAGAGTTGGGGCATTCAGTACTTC	CSARESWGIQYF
TRBV29-1	13	TRBJ2-7	NA	NA	TGCAGCGCCCAGTCGGGACAAGCCTACGAGCAGTACTTC	CSAQSGQAYEQYF
TRBV7-2	16	TRBJ1-2	NA	NA	TGTGCCAGCAGCTTATCCGGCCTTTTAGATAGGGGAGGCTACACCTTC	CASSLSGLLDRGGYTF
TRBV4-2	15	TRBJ1-4	NA	few	TGTGCCAGCAGCCCCAACCCCGGGACCTATGAAAAACTGTTTTTT	CASSPNPGTYEKLFF
TRBV7-3	14	TRBJ1-1	NA	NA	TGTGCCAGCAGCTTACTCGGGTCTGACACTGAAGCTTTCTTT	CASSLLGSDTEAFF
TRBV7-2	16	TRBJ2-3	TRBD2	NA	TGTGCCAGCAGCTCTGGACTAGCGGGGCGCTCAGATACGCAGTATTTT	CASSSGLAGRSDTQYF
TRBV7-8	16	TRBJ1-4	NA	NA	TGTGCCAGCAGCTTATTCCGGGCAGGGAAACATGAAAAACTGTTTTTT	CASSLFRAGKHEKLFF
TRBV24-1	16	TRBJ2-3	TRBD1	NA	TGTGCCACCAGTGATTGGGACAGAGAAGGATCAGATACGCAGTATTTT	CATSDWDREGSDTQYF
TRBV27	14	TRBJ2-2	TRBD1	NA	TGTGCCAGCAGCAATACAGGGGCGAGAGGGGAGCTGTTTTTT	CASSNTGARGELFF
TRBV6-6	13	TRBJ2-5	NA	few	TGTGCCAGCAGCCCTGGACCACCAGAGACCCAGTACTTC	CASSPGPPETQYF
TRBV29-1	12	TRBJ2-5	TRBD1	NA	TGCAGCGCACAGGGGCCGGGTGAGACCCAGTACTTC	CSAQGPGETQYF